The 25 T cell receptor beta chains listed next were all sequenced from one sample in a study of technical replicates of blood from a handful of donors. Data came from immunoSEQ multiplex PCR; TCRdb stores just in-frame clones and leaves some out. The sample lists about 53,000 clones; 86% were seen once. Sequencing input: PBMCs. The receptors here all came from a human donor in good health. Some clones in this sample may be carry-over from other donors' samples.

The gene calls are TRBV30 and TRBJ2-1; TRBD2 matches at 9 bases. The CDR3 covers 16 residues. V shed 7 bases and J 5 bases; nucleotides not matched to a gene: 15. The germline V gene encodes CDR1 GTSNPN and CDR2 SVGIG (reference sequence). The CDR3 spells CASPSVAGAGNNEQFF. The CDR3, as DNA: TGTGCCTCCCCATCAGTAGCGGGAGCGGGCAACAATGAGCAGTTCTTC.

The chain couples TRBV6-6 to TRBJ2-7; 7 nucleotides match TRBD1. Germline V gene data show CDR1 as MNHNY and CDR2 as SVGAGI (reference sequence). The trim removed 5 bases at V and 4 bases at J, leaving 11 bases unmatched. The CDR3 is 15 amino acids. The CDR3 bases are TGTGCCAGCAGTCTCGCCGGGACAGCCCCTTACGAGCAGTACTTC. Its protein product is CASSLAGTAPYEQYF.

The chain couples TRBV7-3 to TRBJ2-7; D might be TRBD1 (5 bases). The ends were cut back, 2 bases at V and 0 bases at J, with 14 bases in the middle. This CDR3 has 16 amino acids. Per the germline V gene, CDR1 is SGHTA and CDR2 is FQGTGA. The CDR3 here is CASSLGAGGASYEQYF. The DNA of the CDR3 is TGTGCCAGCAGCTTAGGGGCAGGTGGAGCCTCCTACGAGCAGTACTTC.

V is TRBV5-6 and J is TRBJ1-1; no clear D gene. V shed 0 bases and J shed 4 bases, with 7 bases lying between them. Germline V gives CDR1 SGHDT, CDR2 YYEEEE. The CDR3 runs 13 residues. The CDR3 nucleotides read TGTGCCAGCAGCTTGGACAGCGGCACTGAAGCTTTCTTT. Protein: CASSLDSGTEAFF.

The DNA for the CDR3 is TGCAGCGTTCGACTTGACTCGAACACCGGGGAGCTGTTTTTT. This gives the protein CSVRLDSNTGELFF. The chain employs TRBV29-1 and TRBJ2-2; no definite D call. The length of the CDR3 is 14 residues. With 5 bases removed from V and 0 bases from J, the gap between germline ends came to 10 bases. Germline CDR1 is SQVTM and CDR2 is ANQGSEA.

This chain links TRBV4-1 with TRBJ1-6; unclear D gene. This CDR3 is built from 14 residues. Germline CDR1 is MGHRA and CDR2 is YSYEKL. Trimming removed 4 bases at V and 3 bases at J, with 7 bases between. CDR3 residues: CASSLSIYNSPLHF. Written as DNA, the CDR3 is TGCGCCAGCAGCCTGTCAATCTATAATTCACCCCTCCACTTT.

This chain connects TRBV6-1 to TRBJ2-1, with a tentative D call TRBD2 (5 bases). The CDR3 covers 14 residues. Trimming left V 7 bases short and J 7 bases short, with 17 bases between. Looked up from germline, CDR1 is MNHNS and CDR2 is SASEGT. The CDR3 here is CASKSGPITNEQFF. DNA for the CDR3: TGTGCCAGCAAAAGCGGACCGATTACGAATGAGCAGTTCTTC.

Here the CDR3 DNA reads TGTGCCAGCAGCCCACCGGGGGTTACAAATGAGCAGTTCTTC. Translating it yields CASSPPGVTNEQFF. The rearrangement joins TRBV5-4 to TRBJ2-1; weak D call: TRBD2 (6 bases). V gave up 4 bases and J gave up 7 bases, with 15 bases separating them. CDR1 and CDR2 from the germline V gene are SGHNT and YYREEE (reference sequence). This CDR3 has 14 residues.

The chain joins TRBV7-9 to TRBJ2-7; tentative D call: TRBD2 (7 bases). V dropped 1 base and J dropped 9 bases, with 25 bases sitting between them. Germline-derived CDR1 and CDR2 are SEHNR and FQNEAQ (reference sequence). The CDR3 consists of 17 residues. DNA for the CDR3: TGTGCCAGCAGCTTAGAGGGAGGCGGGGGCGGGCTACGTGTGCAGTACTTC. Amino acids: CASSLEGGGGGLRVQYF.

The rearrangement links TRBV5-1 to TRBJ1-2, with 10 bases lining up with TRBD1. The CDR3 extends over 16 amino acids. V lost 0 bases to trimming and J lost 2 bases; unmatched junction nucleotides: 4. Germline V lookup: CDR1 SGHRS, CDR2 YFSETQ. CDR3 region: CASSLALGQGNYGYTF. In DNA, the CDR3 is TGCGCCAGCAGCTTGGCCTTGGGACAGGGGAACTATGGCTACACCTTC.

The rearrangement links TRBV7-9 to TRBJ1-2, with TRBD1 matching 9 bases. The CDR3 consists of 13 residues. V was clipped by 3 bases and J by 6 bases; unmatched bases: 2. Germline CDR1 reads SEHNR; CDR2 reads FQNEAQ (reference sequence). The CDR3 nucleotides are TGTGCCAGCAGCTTCGGGACAGGGAATGGCTACACCTTC. This translates into CASSFGTGNGYTF. Using reference TRBV7-9 and TRBJ1-2 for the parts outside the CDR3, the full variable domain is DTGVSQNPRHKITKRGQNVTFRCDPISEHNRLYWYRQTLGQGPEFLTYFQNEAQLEKSRLLSDRFSAERPKGSFSTLEIQRTEQGDSAMYLCASSFGTGNGYTFGSGTRLTVV.

The CDR3 reads CASSSTADSFLHF. DNA of the CDR3: TGTGCCAGCAGCTCGACCGCGGACAGCTTTCTCCACTTT. The rearrangement links TRBV5-4 to TRBJ1-6, with TRBD1 as a possible D gene (6 bases). V was cut by 3 bases and J by 16 bases, with 17 bases left in between. Germline CDR1 and CDR2: SGHNT and YYREEE (reference sequence). The CDR3 is 13 amino acids.

The chain has TRBV7-8 and TRBJ2-1, with 10 bases lining up with TRBD2. Germline V gene lookup returns CDR1 SGHVS and CDR2 FQNEAQ. Trimming took 7 bases from V and 7 from J; bases not matched to a gene: 10. This CDR3 is built from 15 residues. CDR3 region: CASTRQRGGTNEQFF. The CDR3 DNA reads TGTGCCAGCACCCGGCAGCGGGGGGGCACGAATGAGCAGTTCTTC.

This chain uses TRBV6-1 with TRBJ2-1; D is uncertain. Trimming removed 2 bases from V and 10 bases from J, with 12 bases in between. This CDR3 is built from 13 residues. Germline V gives CDR1 MNHNS, CDR2 SASEGT. CDR3 bases: TGTGCCAGCAGTGAACATTTGGCTAGGGAGCAGTTCTTC. Its translation is CASSEHLAREQFF.

This chain links TRBV6-1 with TRBJ2-7; 10 bases fit TRBD2. The trim removed 4 bases at V and 3 bases at J, leaving 0 bases unmatched. The V gene's germline CDR1 is MNHNS and CDR2 SASEGT. The CDR3 totals 13 residues. The CDR3 sequence is CASSGLAGYEQYF. The CDR3 DNA reads TGTGCCAGCAGTGGACTAGCGGGCTACGAGCAGTACTTC.

This chain uses TRBV30 with TRBJ2-2; tentatively, D is TRBD2 (5 bases). Trimming pared 2 bases from V and 3 bases from J, leaving 7 bases between. Germline CDR1 is GTSNPN and CDR2 is SVGIG (reference sequence). The CDR3 is 13 amino acids. The CDR3 here is CAWSLAYTGELFF. In DNA, the CDR3 is TGTGCCTGGAGTTTAGCGTACACCGGGGAGCTGTTTTTT.

The V gene is TRBV14, the J gene TRBJ1-1; no firm D call. Trimming removed 8 bases from V and 1 base from J, with 8 bases in between. The CDR3 is made up of 12 amino acids. Per germline, CDR1 SGHDN and CDR2 FVKESK. Here the CDR3 reads CASGPPNTEAFF. The DNA of the CDR3 is TGTGCCAGCGGGCCCCCGAACACTGAAGCTTTCTTT.

The rearrangement links TRBV7-9 to TRBJ2-3, with TRBD2 matching over 13 bases. The ends lost 7 bases at V and 11 bases at J; junction bases unmatched: 18. Germline V gene lookup returns CDR1 SEHNR and CDR2 FQNEAQ (reference sequence). The CDR3 contains 17 residues. The CDR3 region is CASINVLAGGPRVMQYF. CDR3 nucleotide sequence: TGTGCCAGCATAAACGTACTAGCGGGGGGGCCAAGGGTCATGCAGTATTTT.

This clone was counted between two and nine times. J is TRBJ1-1 and V is TRBV2; D remains ambiguous. Germline lookup yields CDR1 SNHLY and CDR2 FYNNEI. CDR3 length equals 13 residues. V gave up 2 bases and J gave up 4 bases, with 8 bases separating them. CDR3 coding DNA: TGTGCCAGCAGTGAAAGGAGTCGCACTGAAGCTTTCTTT. Protein product: CASSERSRTEAFF. Full variable domain (rest looked up from reference TRBV2 and TRBJ1-1): EPEVTQTPSHQVTQMGQEVILRCVPISNHLYFYWYRQILGQKVEFLVSFYNNEISEKSEIFDDQFSVERPDGSNFTLKIRSTKLEDSAMYFCASSERSRTEAFFGQGTRLTVV.

This clone was recorded only once. The chain uses TRBV6-1 and TRBJ2-7, with no clear D. The V end lost 4 bases, the J end lost 2 bases, and 9 bases lay between the germline ends. Germline lookup yields CDR1 MNHNS and CDR2 SASEGT. The CDR3 totals 13 residues. CDR3 sequence (DNA): TGTGCCAGCAGTGTCTCAGGTCCCTACGAGCAGTACTTC. This codes for CASSVSGPYEQYF.

V usage is TRBV7-2 and J usage is TRBJ1-2; TRBD1 aligns across 7 bases. In germline, CDR1 is SGHTA, CDR2 FQGNSA. Losses at the gene ends were 7 bases for V and 5 bases for J; bases not matched to a gene: 13. The CDR3 runs to 15 residues. CDR3 sequence (DNA): TGTGCCAGCACCTATGGGGCAGGGGGAGGATATGGCTACACCTTC. It translates to CASTYGAGGGYGYTF.

The V call is TRBV5-5, the J call TRBJ1-5; D possibly corresponds to TRBD1 (6 bases). The CDR3 is 14 residues long. Germline V gives CDR1 SGHKS, CDR2 YYEKEE (reference sequence). Trimming removed 0 bases at V and 2 bases at J, with 6 bases between. CDR3 sequence: CASSLAGGNQPQHF. CDR3 coding DNA: TGTGCCAGCAGCTTGGCAGGGGGCAATCAGCCCCAGCATTTT. Combining the CDR3 with reference TRBV5-5 and TRBJ1-5 gives the whole variable domain DAGVTQSPTHLIKTRGQQVTLRCSPISGHKSVSWYQQVLGQGPQFIFQYYEKEERGRGNFPDRFSARQFPNYSSELNVNALLLGDSALYLCASSLAGGNQPQHFGDGTRLSIL.

J is TRBJ1-1 and V is TRBV9; no firm D call. Per the germline V gene, CDR1 is SGDLS and CDR2 is YYNGEE. The ends were cut back, 0 bases at V and 0 bases at J, with 15 bases in the middle. This CDR3 contains 17 residues. In DNA form, the CDR3 reads TGTGCCAGCAGCGTAGTGGTGGGAGGCCCCCTGAACACTGAAGCTTTCTTT. It yields the protein CASSVVVGGPLNTEAFF.

The chain is built from TRBV7-9 and TRBJ1-1; the match to TRBD1 covers 8 bases. V was clipped by 0 bases and J by 3 bases; unmatched bases: 3. Germline-derived CDR1 and CDR2 are SEHNR and FQNEAQ (reference sequence). This CDR3 contains 15 residues. In nucleotides, the CDR3 is TGTGCCAGCAGCTTAGCGTCAGGGGGCCACACTGAAGCTTTCTTT. Protein sequence: CASSLASGGHTEAFF.

Regarding this clone: Other DNA sequences of this sample code for an identical CDR3. The chain links TRBV29-1 to TRBJ2-1, with 7 bases lining up with TRBD1. V lost 4 bases and J lost 3; bases outside the gene matches: 3. In germline, CDR1 is SQVTM, CDR2 ANQGSEA. There are 13 residues in the CDR3. The CDR3 region has the DNA TGCAGCGTTGGACAGGGTTTCTACAATGAGCAGTTCTTC. As protein: CSVGQGFYNEQFF.